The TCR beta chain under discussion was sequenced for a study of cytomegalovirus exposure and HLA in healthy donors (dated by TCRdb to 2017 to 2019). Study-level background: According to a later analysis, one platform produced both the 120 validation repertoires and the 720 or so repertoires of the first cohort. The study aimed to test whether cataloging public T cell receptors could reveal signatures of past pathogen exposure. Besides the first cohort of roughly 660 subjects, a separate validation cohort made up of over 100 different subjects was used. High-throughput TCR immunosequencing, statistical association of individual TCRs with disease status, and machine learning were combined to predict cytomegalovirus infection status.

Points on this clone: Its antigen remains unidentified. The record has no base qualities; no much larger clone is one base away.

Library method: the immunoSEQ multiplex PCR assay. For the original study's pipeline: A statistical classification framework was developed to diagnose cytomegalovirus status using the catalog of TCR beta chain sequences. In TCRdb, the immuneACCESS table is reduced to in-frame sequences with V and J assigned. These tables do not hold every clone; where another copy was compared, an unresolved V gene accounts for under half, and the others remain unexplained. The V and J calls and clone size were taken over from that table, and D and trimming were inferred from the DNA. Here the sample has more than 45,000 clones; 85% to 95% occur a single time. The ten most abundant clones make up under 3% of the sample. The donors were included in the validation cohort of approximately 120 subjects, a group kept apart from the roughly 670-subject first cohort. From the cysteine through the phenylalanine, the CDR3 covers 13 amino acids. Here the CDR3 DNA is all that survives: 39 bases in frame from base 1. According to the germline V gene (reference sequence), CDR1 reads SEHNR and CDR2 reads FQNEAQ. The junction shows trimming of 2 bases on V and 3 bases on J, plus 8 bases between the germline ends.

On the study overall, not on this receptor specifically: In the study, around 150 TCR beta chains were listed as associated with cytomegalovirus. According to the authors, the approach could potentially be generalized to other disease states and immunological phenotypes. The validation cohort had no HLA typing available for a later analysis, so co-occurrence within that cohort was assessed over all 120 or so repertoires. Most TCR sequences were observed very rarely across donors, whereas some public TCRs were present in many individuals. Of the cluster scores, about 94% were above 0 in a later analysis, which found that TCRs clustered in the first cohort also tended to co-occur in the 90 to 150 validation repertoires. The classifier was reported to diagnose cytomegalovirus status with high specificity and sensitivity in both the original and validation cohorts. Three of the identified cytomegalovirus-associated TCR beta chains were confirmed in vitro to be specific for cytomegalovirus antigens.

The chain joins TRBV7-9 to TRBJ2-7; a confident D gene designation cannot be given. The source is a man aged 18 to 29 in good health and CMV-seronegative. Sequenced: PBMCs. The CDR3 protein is CASSLRAIYEQYF. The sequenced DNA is TGTGCCAGCAGCTTAAGAGCTATCTACGAGCAGTACTTC.